The present T cell receptor (beta chain) was sequenced within a study of cytotoxic CD8 clonotypes in ibrutinib-treated CLL (dated by TCRdb to the early 2020s). General notes on the study: In this cohort, approximately 15 patients were treatment-naive and roughly 10 were relapsed/refractory, while some 17 had unmutated IGHV. Every sample from remission and from progressive disease was obtained while the patients were still on ibrutinib. Responses were partial in approximately 24 patients and complete in 2; after median approximately 5.5 years follow-up, approximately 15 stayed in remission and roughly twelve progressed. Cryopreserved peripheral blood mononuclear cells were obtained prior to treatment, at the time of response, and at either disease progression or sustained remission. The response samples were drawn at a median of 12 months into treatment, with a range of about 6 to 36 months. Longitudinal samples were obtainable from about 30% of the roughly 90 participants in the trial. On average, each sample yielded hundreds of thousands of productive templates and about 94,000 productive rearrangements. Overall study results and their limits: Clonality rose at ibrutinib response, remained stable during sustained remission, and dropped back toward baseline at progression. At baseline, clonality was higher than in age-matched healthy donors and showed a strong correlation with circulating CD8+ T-cell counts. Public clonotypes were found to be uncommon and were observed to contract or remain stable during treatment; the increase in clonality was shown to reflect expansion of private clonotypes at ibrutinib response. Sampling times were not matched between patients in sustained remission and patients whose disease was progressing, and lymph node repertoires were not examined.

The goal of deep resolution MiSeq sequencing was a depth between 1 in 1 million and 1 in 200,000 T cells, and coverage averaged 10x per clonotype. The immunoSEQ hsTCRB Kit was used to generate the TCR beta libraries. The original pipeline was this. Data were analyzed with ImmunoSEQ Data Assistant and ImmunoSEQ Analyzer, with V, D and J genes assigned per IMGT definitions. Clonality was computed as one minus normalized Shannon entropy of productive rearrangement frequencies, ranging from 0 to 1. Only overrepresented clonotypes making up at least 0.05% of the repertoire of each patient were included in the public clonotype analysis. Repertoires from some 14 age-matched healthy donors in immuneACCESS were used as clonality controls. TCRdb retrieved this table from immuneACCESS and kept in-frame rearrangements only. Not all clones are present; in checked studies, unresolved V genes account for under half, and no reason is known for the remainder. The V and J calls and clone size come from that table; D and trimming were worked out from the DNA. The sample records tens of thousands of clones, roughly 53% of which are singletons. Jointly, the top ten make up 30% to 35% of the sample.

This clone has just a few counts. Its cognate antigen has yet to be identified. No base-level quality is on record; no much larger clone is a single base apart. Sample time point, as interpreted from the label and publication: approximately eleven months on ibrutinib. For TCR beta library preparation, 1.5 to 2 micrograms of genomic DNA was extracted from cryopreserved PBMCs. Longitudinal blood samples from CLL patients on ibrutinib monotherapy were analyzed using high-throughput TCR beta sequencing. The patients took part in an open-label, single-center phase 2 trial of ibrutinib monotherapy. Specimen: PBMCs, collected after 12 months of ibrutinib treatment. This sequence was found in a human donor with chronic lymphocytic leukemia.

The CDR3 in this case is CTSSHNGRAGGELFF. The DNA is as follows: TGCACCAGCAGCCACAACGGGAGGGCCGGCGGGGAGCTGTTTTTT. Here the chain combines TRBV1 and TRBJ2-2; TRBD2, as called in the table, went unchecked against the DNA. TRBV1 is an annotated pseudogene. The CDR3 goes from the cysteine to the phenylalanine over 15 residues. Of all the DNA, just the CDR3 is kept, 45 bases in frame from base 1.